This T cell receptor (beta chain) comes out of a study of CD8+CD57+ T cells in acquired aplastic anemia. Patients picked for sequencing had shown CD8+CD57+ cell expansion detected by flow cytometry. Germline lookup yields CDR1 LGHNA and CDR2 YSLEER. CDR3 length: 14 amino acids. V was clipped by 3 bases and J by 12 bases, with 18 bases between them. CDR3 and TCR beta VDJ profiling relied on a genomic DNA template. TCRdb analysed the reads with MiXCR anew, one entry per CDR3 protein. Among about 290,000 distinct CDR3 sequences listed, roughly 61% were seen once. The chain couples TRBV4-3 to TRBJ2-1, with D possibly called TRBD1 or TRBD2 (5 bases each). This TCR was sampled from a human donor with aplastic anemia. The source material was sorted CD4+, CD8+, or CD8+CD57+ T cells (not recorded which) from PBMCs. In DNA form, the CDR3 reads TGCGCCAGCAGCCAGGCCGGGACCCCGTCCGTGCAGTTCTTC. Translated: CASSQAGTPSVQFF.